The rows below give T cell receptor beta chains drawn from one sample of a study of cytomegalovirus exposure and HLA in healthy donors. Libraries were prepared by immunoSEQ multiplex PCR; TCRdb keeps only in-frame clonotypes and omits some of them. Of approximately 170,000 clones listed, roughly 80% were seen once; the top ten hold about 2%. Sequencing was performed on PBMCs. The receptors stem from a human donor in good health. Both conserved end residues are part of each CDR3. Each record gives: clone size, D gene, V gene, J gene, CDR3 protein, CDR3 DNA. D genes are given only for firm matches. For some rows the clone size is stated as once, few or many, or as a class when expanded; others skip it.

abundance: NA; d_gene: NA; v_gene: TRBV4-3; j_gene: TRBJ2-5; CDR3aa: CASSQDQGRAQYF; CDR3nt: TGCGCCAGCAGCCAAGATCAGGGTAGGGCCCAGTACTTC
abundance: few; d_gene: NA; v_gene: TRBV12-5; j_gene: TRBJ2-7; CDR3aa: CASGGNNGWGGDYEQYF; CDR3nt: TGTGCTAGCGGCGGGAATAACGGCTGGGGAGGAGACTACGAGCAGTACTTC
abundance: few; d_gene: NA; v_gene: TRBV15; j_gene: TRBJ2-1; CDR3aa: CATSRGGSYNEQFF; CDR3nt: TGTGCCACCAGCAGGGGGGGCTCCTACAATGAGCAGTTCTTC
abundance: NA; d_gene: TRBD1; v_gene: TRBV7-9; j_gene: TRBJ1-4; CDR3aa: CASSSGQGATNEKLFF; CDR3nt: TGTGCCAGCAGCTCGGGACAGGGGGCAACTAATGAAAAACTGTTTTTT
abundance: NA; d_gene: NA; v_gene: TRBV19; j_gene: TRBJ1-5; CDR3aa: CASSPTGGNQPQHF; CDR3nt: TGTGCCAGTAGCCCTACGGGGGGAAATCAGCCCCAGCATTTT
abundance: NA; d_gene: NA; v_gene: TRBV7-9; j_gene: TRBJ1-5; CDR3aa: CASSFWGEQPQHF; CDR3nt: TGTGCCAGCAGCTTCTGGGGCGAGCAGCCCCAGCATTTT
abundance: once; d_gene: TRBD1; v_gene: TRBV27; j_gene: TRBJ1-6; CDR3aa: CASRAGTGNSPLHF; CDR3nt: TGTGCCAGCAGAGCCGGGACAGGTAATTCACCCCTCCACTTT
abundance: NA; d_gene: NA; v_gene: TRBV5-4; j_gene: TRBJ1-2; CDR3aa: CASSPYLTGGLGYTF; CDR3nt: TGTGCCAGCAGCCCTTATTTGACGGGGGGCCTTGGCTACACCTTC
abundance: NA; d_gene: NA; v_gene: TRBV13; j_gene: TRBJ1-6; CDR3aa: CASRWGGSPLHF; CDR3nt: TGTGCCAGCCGTTGGGGCGGTTCACCCCTCCACTTT
abundance: NA; d_gene: NA; v_gene: TRBV21-1; j_gene: TRBJ2-1; CDR3aa: CASSKTELAGGSGEQFF; CDR3nt: TGTGCCAGCAGCAAAACCGAACTAGCGGGGGGATCGGGTGAGCAGTTCTTC
abundance: NA; d_gene: NA; v_gene: TRBV11-3; j_gene: TRBJ2-7; CDR3aa: CASSLMAARGYEQYF; CDR3nt: TGTGCCAGCAGCTTAATGGCAGCAAGGGGATACGAGCAGTACTTC
abundance: NA; d_gene: TRBD1; v_gene: TRBV29-1; j_gene: TRBJ2-7; CDR3aa: CSVSGGTSYEQYF; CDR3nt: TGCAGCGTGTCAGGGGGAACCTCCTACGAGCAGTACTTC
abundance: NA; d_gene: TRBD1; v_gene: TRBV5-1; j_gene: TRBJ2-2; CDR3aa: CASSVGTGGTGELFF; CDR3nt: TGCGCCAGCAGCGTGGGGACAGGGGGGACCGGGGAGCTGTTTTTT
abundance: NA; d_gene: NA; v_gene: TRBV7-2; j_gene: TRBJ2-7; CDR3aa: CASSGSEQYF; CDR3nt: TGTGCCAGCAGTGGGAGTGAGCAGTACTTC
abundance: NA; d_gene: TRBD1; v_gene: TRBV14; j_gene: TRBJ1-2; CDR3aa: CASRQYSGGGSYGYTF; CDR3nt: TGTGCCAGCAGGCAGTATTCAGGGGGCGGAAGCTATGGCTACACCTTC
abundance: NA; d_gene: NA; v_gene: TRBV6-1; j_gene: TRBJ1-5; CDR3aa: CAGSIRGGNQPQHF; CDR3nt: TGTGCCGGTTCGATAAGGGGGGGGAATCAGCCCCAGCATTTT
abundance: NA; d_gene: TRBD2; v_gene: TRBV7-9; j_gene: TRBJ2-3; CDR3aa: CASSSERDFPTDTQYF; CDR3nt: TGTGCCAGCAGCTCAGAGCGGGACTTCCCCACAGATACGCAGTATTTT
abundance: NA; d_gene: TRBD1; v_gene: TRBV19; j_gene: TRBJ2-6; CDR3aa: CASSTLSGTGDLSGANVLTF; CDR3nt: TGTGCCAGTAGTACCCTTTCCGGGACAGGGGACCTGTCTGGGGCCAACGTCCTGACTTTC
abundance: NA; d_gene: NA; v_gene: TRBV6-6; j_gene: TRBJ1-2; CDR3aa: CASSYSGDYGYTF; CDR3nt: TGTGCCAGCAGTTACTCAGGGGACTATGGCTACACCTTC
abundance: few; d_gene: TRBD1; v_gene: TRBV25-1; j_gene: TRBJ1-1; CDR3aa: CASSVSPGQGEVEAFF; CDR3nt: TGTGCCAGCAGTGTCTCCCCAGGACAGGGGGAAGTTGAAGCTTTCTTT
abundance: NA; d_gene: NA; v_gene: TRBV4-1; j_gene: TRBJ2-1; CDR3aa: CASSQEPPPLKTEQFF; CDR3nt: TGCGCCAGCAGCCAAGAGCCCCCCCCACTAAAAACTGAGCAGTTCTTC
abundance: NA; d_gene: NA; v_gene: TRBV7-8; j_gene: TRBJ2-7; CDR3aa: CASSNTPTYEQYF; CDR3nt: TGTGCCAGCAGCAATACACCGACCTACGAGCAGTACTTC
abundance: NA; d_gene: TRBD1; v_gene: TRBV7-9; j_gene: TRBJ2-7; CDR3aa: CASSSSGTGERYEQYF; CDR3nt: TGTGCCAGCAGCAGTTCCGGGACAGGGGAAAGGTACGAGCAGTACTTC
abundance: NA; d_gene: TRBD1; v_gene: TRBV6-1; j_gene: TRBJ1-5; CDR3aa: CASSDRTGSMGNQPQHF; CDR3nt: TGTGCCAGCAGTGACCGGACAGGGTCGATGGGCAATCAGCCCCAGCATTTT
abundance: NA; d_gene: NA; v_gene: TRBV4-3; j_gene: TRBJ1-2; CDR3aa: CASSQTPTGQYGYTF; CDR3nt: TGCGCCAGCAGCCAGACTCCAACAGGGCAGTATGGCTACACCTTC
abundance: few; d_gene: NA; v_gene: TRBV6-5; j_gene: TRBJ1-4; CDR3aa: CASRGPTNEKLFF; CDR3nt: TGTGCCAGCAGGGGGCCAACTAATGAAAAACTGTTTTTT
abundance: once; d_gene: TRBD2; v_gene: TRBV5-6; j_gene: TRBJ2-3; CDR3aa: CASSFGGGGSTDTQYF; CDR3nt: TGTGCCAGCAGCTTCGGCGGCGGGGGTTCTACAGATACGCAGTATTTT
abundance: once; d_gene: TRBD1; v_gene: TRBV29-1; j_gene: TRBJ2-1; CDR3aa: CSERDRANEQFF; CDR3nt: TGCAGCGAGAGGGACAGGGCCAATGAGCAGTTCTTC
abundance: NA; d_gene: TRBD1; v_gene: TRBV18; j_gene: TRBJ1-2; CDR3aa: CASSPSGDRANYGYTF; CDR3nt: TGTGCCAGCTCACCATCAGGCGACAGGGCCAACTATGGCTACACCTTC
abundance: NA; d_gene: NA; v_gene: TRBV5-4; j_gene: TRBJ2-4; CDR3aa: CASSLDGAPAGDIQYF; CDR3nt: TGTGCCAGCAGCTTGGATGGGGCCCCGGCAGGGGACATTCAGTACTTC
abundance: NA; d_gene: TRBD2; v_gene: TRBV7-2; j_gene: TRBJ2-7; CDR3aa: CASSRLAGGSYEQYF; CDR3nt: TGTGCCAGCAGCAGACTAGCGGGGGGCTCCTACGAGCAGTACTTC
abundance: NA; d_gene: NA; v_gene: TRBV21-1; j_gene: TRBJ1-5; CDR3aa: CASSNHSGGSNQPQHF; CDR3nt: TGTGCCAGCAGCAATCATAGCGGAGGGTCCAATCAGCCCCAGCATTTT
abundance: NA; d_gene: NA; v_gene: TRBV19; j_gene: TRBJ2-3; CDR3aa: CASSIDGSSTDTQYF; CDR3nt: TGTGCCAGTAGTATAGATGGGAGCTCCACAGATACGCAGTATTTT
abundance: NA; d_gene: TRBD2; v_gene: TRBV19; j_gene: TRBJ2-3; CDR3aa: CASSSTSGDGDTQYF; CDR3nt: TGTGCCAGTAGCTCGACTAGCGGGGACGGAGATACGCAGTATTTT
abundance: NA; d_gene: NA; v_gene: TRBV5-1; j_gene: TRBJ1-5; CDR3aa: CASSPRGAVDNQPQHF; CDR3nt: TGCGCCAGCAGCCCCCGCGGGGCGGTGGACAATCAGCCCCAGCATTTT
abundance: few; d_gene: NA; v_gene: TRBV4-3; j_gene: TRBJ1-2; CDR3aa: CASSQDVGLRSKFGYTF; CDR3nt: TGCGCCAGCAGCCAAGATGTCGGGTTAAGGTCTAAATTTGGCTACACCTTC
abundance: NA; d_gene: NA; v_gene: TRBV6-6; j_gene: TRBJ2-7; CDR3aa: CASSYSRDSYEQYF; CDR3nt: TGTGCCAGCAGTTACTCTCGGGACTCCTACGAGCAGTACTTC
abundance: NA; d_gene: NA; v_gene: TRBV5-6; j_gene: TRBJ1-1; CDR3aa: CASSLGQSAFF; CDR3nt: TGTGCCAGCAGCTTGGGGCAGTCGGCTTTCTTT
abundance: NA; d_gene: NA; v_gene: TRBV6-1; j_gene: TRBJ2-2; CDR3aa: CASSEGLNTGELFF; CDR3nt: TGTGCCAGCAGTGAAGGACTGAACACCGGGGAGCTGTTTTTT
abundance: NA; d_gene: TRBD1; v_gene: TRBV4-2; j_gene: TRBJ1-5; CDR3aa: CASTPGDRDGQPQHF; CDR3nt: TGTGCCAGCACCCCCGGTGACAGGGATGGTCAGCCCCAGCATTTT
abundance: NA; d_gene: TRBD1; v_gene: TRBV6-5; j_gene: TRBJ1-4; CDR3aa: CATSQGGEKLFF; CDR3nt: TGTGCCACGTCTCAGGGGGGCGAAAAACTGTTTTTT
abundance: NA; d_gene: TRBD1; v_gene: TRBV7-2; j_gene: TRBJ1-4; CDR3aa: CASSTGQGGEKLFF; CDR3nt: TGTGCCAGCAGCACCGGACAGGGAGGAGAAAAACTGTTTTTT
abundance: NA; d_gene: TRBD2; v_gene: TRBV4-1; j_gene: TRBJ2-3; CDR3aa: CASSQGWARGGRTDTQYF; CDR3nt: TGCGCCAGCAGCCAAGGGTGGGCTCGGGGGGGGCGCACAGATACGCAGTATTTT
abundance: NA; d_gene: NA; v_gene: TRBV12-5; j_gene: TRBJ2-2; CDR3aa: CASGQGRATNTGELFF; CDR3nt: TGTGCTAGTGGACAGGGACGGGCAACGAACACCGGGGAGCTGTTTTTT
abundance: NA; d_gene: NA; v_gene: TRBV4-1; j_gene: TRBJ1-1; CDR3aa: CASSQVWRGGRTEAFF; CDR3nt: TGCGCCAGCAGCCAAGTGTGGCGGGGAGGGAGGACTGAAGCTTTCTTT
abundance: NA; d_gene: NA; v_gene: TRBV19; j_gene: TRBJ1-2; CDR3aa: CASSIGAYDLYGYTF; CDR3nt: TGTGCCAGTAGTATAGGGGCATACGACCTCTATGGCTACACCTTC
abundance: NA; d_gene: NA; v_gene: TRBV25-1; j_gene: TRBJ2-5; CDR3aa: CASSGQSRGGRSKETQYF; CDR3nt: TGTGCCAGCAGTGGGCAGTCACGAGGAGGAAGATCAAAAGAGACCCAGTACTTC
abundance: NA; d_gene: TRBD2; v_gene: TRBV7-9; j_gene: TRBJ2-7; CDR3aa: CASSPGEGPAPREQYF; CDR3nt: TGTGCCAGCAGCCCCGGGGAGGGTCCTGCCCCCCGCGAGCAGTACTTC
abundance: NA; d_gene: NA; v_gene: TRBV6-6; j_gene: TRBJ2-2; CDR3aa: CASTIGGTGELFF; CDR3nt: TGTGCCAGCACGATCGGGGGTACCGGGGAGCTGTTTTTT
abundance: NA; d_gene: TRBD1; v_gene: TRBV5-1; j_gene: TRBJ1-6; CDR3aa: CASPGQGRSPLHF; CDR3nt: TGCGCCAGTCCCGGACAGGGGCGTTCACCCCTCCACTTT